The rows below give T cell receptor beta chains drawn from one sample of a study of blood T cell repertoires in COVID-19. The repertoire was sequenced with immunoSEQ multiplex PCR; TCRdb's copy has only in-frame clones and lacks some. The table includes roughly 300,000 clones, about 86% detected once. Sequenced input: peripheral blood. The receptors originated from a woman aged 45-60 years with acute or convalescent COVID-19. Each CDR3 is given with its conserved first and last residue. D genes are given only for firm matches. Clone size is not always given. Where it is, it says once, few, many or a class for expanded clones.

>.|TRBJ1-4|TRBD1|TRBV30
TGTGCCTGGAGTAGTGCCGGGACAGTTAATGAAAAACTGTTTTTT
CAWSSAGTVNEKLFF
>.|TRBJ1-2|TRBD1|TRBV2
TGTGCCAGCACCGTCGAAGGAGACAGGGAAAGGGCGGGCTACACCTTC
CASTVEGDRERAGYTF
>.|TRBJ2-3|.|TRBV21-1
TGTGCCAGCAGCAAACCCCCAGGGGCCGCCACAGATACGCAGTATTTT
CASSKPPGAATDTQYF
>few|TRBJ1-3|.|TRBV18
TGTGCCAGCTCGGGGCCCCGCGGTAAAAACACCATATATTTT
CASSGPRGKNTIYF
>.|TRBJ2-1|TRBD2|TRBV7-2
TGTGCCAGCAAAACGGGGGGATCACCCAATGAGCAGTTCTTC
CASKTGGSPNEQFF
>once|TRBJ2-2|TRBD1|TRBV7-9
TGTGCCAGCAGCCCCTTCGGGGACAGCCTACACGCCGGGGAGCTGTTTTTT
CASSPFGDSLHAGELFF
>.|TRBJ2-3|.|TRBV7-2
TGTGCCAGCAGCCCGGGACTCCGTAGCACAGATACGCAGTATTTT
CASSPGLRSTDTQYF
>.|TRBJ1-2|.|TRBV6-1
TGTGCCAGCAGCCTAACCTATGGCTACACCTTC
CASSLTYGYTF
>.|TRBJ1-6|.|TRBV7-9
TGTGCCAGCAGCTTAGGCCCAGGATCTTATTCACCCCTCCACTTT
CASSLGPGSYSPLHF
>.|TRBJ1-5|TRBD1|TRBV7-6
TGTGCCAGCAGCTTAGGGACAGGGTCGGATCGGGAGCCCCAGCATTTT
CASSLGTGSDREPQHF
>.|TRBJ2-7|.|TRBV27
TGTGCCAGCAGTTTATCCCCCCTGAGGGTCTACGAGCAGTACTTC
CASSLSPLRVYEQYF
>.|TRBJ1-1|.|TRBV24-1
TGTGCCACCAGTGGGGGCAGTGCGAACACTGAAGCTTTCTTT
CATSGGSANTEAFF
>.|TRBJ1-2|TRBD1|TRBV30
TGTGCCCAGGACAGGGGCTATGGCTACACCTTC
CAQDRGYGYTF
>few|TRBJ2-5|.|TRBV12-5
TGTGCTAGTGGCGGGAGGGGGCCTCAAGAGACCCAGTACTTC
CASGGRGPQETQYF
>once|TRBJ1-3|TRBD1|TRBV6-1
TGTGCCAGCAGTGTTCGACAGGGAATTACGCCTGGAAACACCATATATTTT
CASSVRQGITPGNTIYF
>.|TRBJ1-2|.|TRBV2
TGTGCCAGCAGTGGGGGGGACGGCTATGGCTACACCTTC
CASSGGDGYGYTF
>.|TRBJ2-7|TRBD2|TRBV7-2
TGTGCCAGCAGCTTAGCGGGCGGGAGGAGCGAGCAGTACTTC
CASSLAGGRSEQYF
>.|TRBJ1-1|.|TRBV6-4
TGTGCCAGCAGCGAGACTCAGGGCCACACTGAAGCTTTCTTT
CASSETQGHTEAFF
>.|TRBJ2-3|TRBD2|TRBV10-1
TGCGCCAGCAGTGAGTTAGCGGGGGGGCCAGATACGCAGTATTTT
CASSELAGGPDTQYF
>.|TRBJ1-1|.|TRBV6-5
TGTGCCAGCAGTTACGGGAGCACTGAAGCTTTCTTT
CASSYGSTEAFF
>.|TRBJ2-2|TRBD2|TRBV9
TGTGCCAGCAGCGTAGGGGACTACGGGGAGCTGTTTTTT
CASSVGDYGELFF
>.|TRBJ1-1|TRBD1|TRBV19
TGTGCCAGTAGTACTTTAACAGGGGCGGCTGAAGCTTTCTTT
CASSTLTGAAEAFF
>.|TRBJ2-1|TRBD2|TRBV7-8
TGTGCCAGCACCTTAAGGAGGGTTGGCGGGGGAGGCAATGAGCAGTTCTTC
CASTLRRVGGGGNEQFF
>few|TRBJ1-1|.|TRBV6-5
TGTGCCAGCAGTTCCCCCGGGTCGGTTGAAGCTTTCTTT
CASSSPGSVEAFF
>.|TRBJ1-2|TRBD1|TRBV19
TGTGCCAGTAGCCACCCGGGACAGGGGGCGCGTGGCTACACCTTC
CASSHPGQGARGYTF
>.|TRBJ1-2|.|TRBV3-1/TRBV3-2
TGTGCCAGCAGCCAAGATCGGAGGGGCTTCTATGGCTACACCTTC
CASSQDRRGFYGYTF
>.|TRBJ2-5|TRBD2|TRBV10-3
TGTGCCATCAGTCAGACTAGCGGGAGGGTTGGCCAAGAGACCCAGTACTTC
CAISQTSGRVGQETQYF